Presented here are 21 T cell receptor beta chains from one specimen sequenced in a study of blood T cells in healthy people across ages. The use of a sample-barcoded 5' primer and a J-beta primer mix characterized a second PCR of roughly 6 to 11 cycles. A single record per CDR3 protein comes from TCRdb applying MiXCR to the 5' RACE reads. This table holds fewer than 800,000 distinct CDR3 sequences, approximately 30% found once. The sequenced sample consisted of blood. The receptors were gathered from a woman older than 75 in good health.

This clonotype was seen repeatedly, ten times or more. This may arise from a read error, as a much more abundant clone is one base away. CDR3 region: CASIPGRGVTYDEQYF. CDR3 bases: TGTGCCAGCATCCCAGGCCGGGGAGTGACCTACGACGAGCAGTACTTC. This sequence joins TRBV6-6 and TRBJ2-5; TRBD2 is a possible D gene (5 bases). The better agreement between TRBJ2-7 and the DNA end casts doubt on the J call. This CDR3 contains 16 residues. The V gene's germline CDR1 is MNHNY and CDR2 SVGAGI (reference sequence).

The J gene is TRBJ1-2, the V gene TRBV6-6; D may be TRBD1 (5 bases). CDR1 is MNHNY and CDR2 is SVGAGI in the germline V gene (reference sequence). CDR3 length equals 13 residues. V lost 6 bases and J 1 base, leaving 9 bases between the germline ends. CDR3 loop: CASRTGRNYGYTF. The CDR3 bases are TGTGCCAGCAGGACGGGGCGTAACTATGGCTACACCTTC.

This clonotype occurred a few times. This chain's CDR3 is CAWRWDENTEAFF. CDR3 nucleotide sequence: TGTGCCTGGAGATGGGATGAGAACACTGAAGCTTTCTTT. The gene calls are TRBV30 and TRBJ1-1; D call uncertain. Germline-derived CDR1 and CDR2 are GTSNPN and SVGIG (reference sequence). This CDR3 is 13 amino acids long. V was pared by 3 bases and J by 1 base, with 9 bases between.

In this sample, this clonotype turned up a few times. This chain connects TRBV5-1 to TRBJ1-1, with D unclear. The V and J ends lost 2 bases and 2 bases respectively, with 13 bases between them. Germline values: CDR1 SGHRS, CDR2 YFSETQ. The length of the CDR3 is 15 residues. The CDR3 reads CASSLSYRLNTEAFF. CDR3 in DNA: TGCGCCAGCAGCTTAAGCTACAGACTAAACACTGAAGCTTTCTTT.

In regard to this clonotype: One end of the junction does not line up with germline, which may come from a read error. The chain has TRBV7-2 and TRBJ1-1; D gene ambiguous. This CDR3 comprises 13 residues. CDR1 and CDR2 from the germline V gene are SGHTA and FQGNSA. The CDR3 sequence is CASSLGSVAAQLF. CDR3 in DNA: TGTGCCAGCAGCTTAGGCTCTGTGGCAGCTCAACTATTT.

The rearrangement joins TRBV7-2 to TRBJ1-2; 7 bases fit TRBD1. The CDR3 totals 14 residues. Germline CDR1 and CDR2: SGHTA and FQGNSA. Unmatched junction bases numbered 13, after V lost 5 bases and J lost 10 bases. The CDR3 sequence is CASSRDLTGSPYTF. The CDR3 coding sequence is TGTGCCAGCAGCCGAGACTTGACAGGGAGCCCCTACACCTTC.

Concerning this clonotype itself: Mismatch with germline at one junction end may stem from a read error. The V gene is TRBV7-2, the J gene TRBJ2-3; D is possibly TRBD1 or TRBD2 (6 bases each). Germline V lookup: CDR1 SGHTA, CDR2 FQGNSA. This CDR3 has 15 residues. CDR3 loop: CASSLGGGRTDTRYF. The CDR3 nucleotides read TGTGCCAGCAGCTTAGGAGGGGGGCGCACAGATACGCGGTATTTT.

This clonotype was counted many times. The CDR3 loop is CASSNFLAGFADTQYF. The CDR3 nucleotides read TGCGCCAGCAGCAACTTCCTAGCGGGGTTCGCAGATACGCAGTATTTT. The chain combines TRBV4-3 with TRBJ2-3; 9 bases line up with TRBD2. Germline CDR1 and CDR2: LGHNA and YSLEER. This CDR3 comprises 16 residues. Trimming cost V 5 bases and J 4 bases; bases outside gene matches: 10.

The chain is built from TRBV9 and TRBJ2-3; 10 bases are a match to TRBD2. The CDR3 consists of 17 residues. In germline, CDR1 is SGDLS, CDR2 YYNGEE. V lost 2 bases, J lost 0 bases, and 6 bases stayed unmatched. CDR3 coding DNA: TGTGCCAGCAGCGTTAGCGATAGCGGGGGGAGCACAGATACGCAGTATTTT. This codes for CASSVSDSGGSTDTQYF.

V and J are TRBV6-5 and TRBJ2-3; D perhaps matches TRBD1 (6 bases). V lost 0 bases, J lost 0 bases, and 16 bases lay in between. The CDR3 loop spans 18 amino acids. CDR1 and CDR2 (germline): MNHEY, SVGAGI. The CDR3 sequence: CASSYSAGTPTSTDTQYF. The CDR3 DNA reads TGTGCCAGCAGTTACTCAGCCGGGACACCTACTAGCACAGATACGCAGTATTTT.

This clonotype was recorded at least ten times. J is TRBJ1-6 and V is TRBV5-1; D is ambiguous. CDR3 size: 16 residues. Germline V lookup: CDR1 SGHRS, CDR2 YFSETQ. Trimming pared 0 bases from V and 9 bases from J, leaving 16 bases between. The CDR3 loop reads CASSLDTSGRASPLHF. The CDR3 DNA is TGCGCCAGCAGCTTGGATACCTCCGGAAGGGCTTCACCCCTCCACTTT.

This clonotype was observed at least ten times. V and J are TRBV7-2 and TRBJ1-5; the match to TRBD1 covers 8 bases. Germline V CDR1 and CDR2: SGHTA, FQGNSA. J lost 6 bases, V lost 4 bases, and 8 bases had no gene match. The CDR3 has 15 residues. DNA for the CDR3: TGTGCCAGCAGCTACCAGGACAGGGAGGGTCAGCCCCAGCATTTT. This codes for CASSYQDREGQPQHF.

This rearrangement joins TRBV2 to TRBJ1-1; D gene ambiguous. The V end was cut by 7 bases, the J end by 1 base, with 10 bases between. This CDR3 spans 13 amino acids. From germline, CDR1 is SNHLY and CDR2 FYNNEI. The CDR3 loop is CASTAEPNTEAFF. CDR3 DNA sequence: TGTGCCAGCACGGCAGAGCCGAACACTGAAGCTTTCTTT.

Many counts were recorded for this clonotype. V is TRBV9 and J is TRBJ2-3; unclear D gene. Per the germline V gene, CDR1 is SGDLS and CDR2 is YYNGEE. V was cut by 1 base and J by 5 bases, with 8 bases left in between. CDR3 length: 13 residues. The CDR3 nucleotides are TGTGCCAGCAGCGTATCAACCCGAGATACGCAGTATTTT. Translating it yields CASSVSTRDTQYF.

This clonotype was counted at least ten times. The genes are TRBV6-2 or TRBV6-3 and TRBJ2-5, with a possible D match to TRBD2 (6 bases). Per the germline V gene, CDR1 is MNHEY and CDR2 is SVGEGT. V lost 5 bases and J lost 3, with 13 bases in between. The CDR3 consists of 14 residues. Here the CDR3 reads CASSPGWREETQYF. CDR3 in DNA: TGTGCCAGCAGTCCCGGGTGGAGGGAAGAGACCCAGTACTTC.

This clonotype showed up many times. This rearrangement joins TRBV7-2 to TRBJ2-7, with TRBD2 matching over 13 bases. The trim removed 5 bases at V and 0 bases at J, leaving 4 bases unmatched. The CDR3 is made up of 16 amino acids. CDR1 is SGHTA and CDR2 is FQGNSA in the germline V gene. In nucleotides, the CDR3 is TGTGCCAGCAGCCGACTAGCGGGGGGCCTCTCCTACGAGCAGTACTTC. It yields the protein CASSRLAGGLSYEQYF.

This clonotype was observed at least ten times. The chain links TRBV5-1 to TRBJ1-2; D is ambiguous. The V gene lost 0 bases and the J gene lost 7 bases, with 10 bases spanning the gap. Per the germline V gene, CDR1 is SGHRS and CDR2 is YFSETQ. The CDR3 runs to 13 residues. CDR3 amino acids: CASSLDEGSGYTF. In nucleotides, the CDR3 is TGCGCCAGCAGCTTGGACGAGGGTTCTGGCTACACCTTC. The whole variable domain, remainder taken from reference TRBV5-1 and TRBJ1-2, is KAGVTQTPRYLIKTRGQQVTLSCSPISGHRSVSWYQQTPGQGLQFLFEYFSETQRNKGNFPGRFSGRQFSNSRSEMNVSTLELGDSALYLCASSLDEGSGYTFGSGTRLTVV.

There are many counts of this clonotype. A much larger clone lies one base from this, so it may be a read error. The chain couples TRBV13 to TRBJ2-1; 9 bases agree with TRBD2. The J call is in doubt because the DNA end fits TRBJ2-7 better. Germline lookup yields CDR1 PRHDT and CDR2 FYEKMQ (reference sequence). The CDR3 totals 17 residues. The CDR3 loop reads CASSPGTSLSSYNEQYF. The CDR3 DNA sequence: TGTGCCAGCAGCCCCGGGACTAGCCTGAGCTCCTACAATGAGCAGTACTTC.

CDR3 in DNA: TGTGCCAGCAGCTTAGAGGGCCCCGGGACCCAGTTCTTC. It translates to CASSLEGPGTQFF. V is TRBV11-2 and J is TRBJ2-5; tentatively, D is TRBD1 or TRBD2 (5 bases each). The DNA matches TRBJ2-1 better at its end, which makes the J call doubtful. The CDR3 spans 13 residues. Germline CDR1 and CDR2: SGHAT and FQNNGV.

In nucleotides, the CDR3 is TGTGCCAGCAGCTTAGCGGCGGGAGGGCCGGATGAGCAGTTCTTC. Amino acid sequence: CASSLAAGGPDEQFF. V gene TRBV7-2 combines with J gene TRBJ2-1; 9 bases line up with TRBD2. After removal of 0 bases from V and 8 bases from J, the junction contained 5 bases not matched to a gene. Germline CDR1 reads SGHTA; CDR2 reads FQGNSA. The length of the CDR3 is 15 residues.

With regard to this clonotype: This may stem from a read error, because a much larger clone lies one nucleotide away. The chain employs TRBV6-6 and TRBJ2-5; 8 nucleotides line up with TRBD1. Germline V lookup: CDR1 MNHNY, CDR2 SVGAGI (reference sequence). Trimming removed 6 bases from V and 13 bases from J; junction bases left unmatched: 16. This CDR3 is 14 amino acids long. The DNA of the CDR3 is TGTGCCAGCAGGACAGGGCCAGGGGGCAATGAGCGGTACTTC. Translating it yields CASRTGPGGNERYF.